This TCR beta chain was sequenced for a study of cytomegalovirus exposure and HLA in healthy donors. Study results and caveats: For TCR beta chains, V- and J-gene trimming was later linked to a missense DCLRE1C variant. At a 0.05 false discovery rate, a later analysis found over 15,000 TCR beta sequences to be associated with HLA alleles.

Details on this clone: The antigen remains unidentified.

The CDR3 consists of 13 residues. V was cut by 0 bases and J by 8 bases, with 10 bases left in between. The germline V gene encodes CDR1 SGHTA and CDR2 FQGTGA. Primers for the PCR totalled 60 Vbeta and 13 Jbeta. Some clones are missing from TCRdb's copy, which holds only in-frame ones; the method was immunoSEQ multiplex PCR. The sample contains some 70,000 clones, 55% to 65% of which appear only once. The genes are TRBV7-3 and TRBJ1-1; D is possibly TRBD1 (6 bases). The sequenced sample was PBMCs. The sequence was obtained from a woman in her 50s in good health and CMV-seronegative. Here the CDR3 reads CASSLTEGTEAFF. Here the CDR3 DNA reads TGTGCCAGCAGCTTAACGGAAGGGACAGAAGCTTTCTTT.